What follows is one TCR beta chain and its context. The antigen is undetermined. Germline CDR1 reads SGHTA; CDR2 reads FQGTGA. V lost 5 bases and J lost 5; bases outside the gene matches: 9. CDR3 size: 16 residues. As for time point: persistent/refractory GD, antithyroid drugs over 5 years with positive TRAb. Generation of the TCR library employed RNA extracted from PBMCs. This sample is drawn from a study of regulatory T cells in long-lasting Graves disease. Arm-PCR of CDR3 regions with iRepertoire HTBI primers generated TCR beta libraries. TCRdb reprocessed the multiplex PCR reads via MiXCR and lists one record per CDR3 protein. The table lists 350,000 to 500,000 distinct CDR3 sequences, roughly 21% of them singletons, with approximately 15% in the top ten. Notes on the study in general: Between persistent patients, roughly 2,600 public clonotypes were shared, exceeding the approximately 900 shared between new patients. Less diverse TCR repertoires were seen in persistent Graves' patients than in newly diagnosed ones.

The sequencing used peripheral blood mononuclear cells (PBMCs), collected when the disease was refractory, from a patient treated with antithyroid drugs. The genes are TRBV7-3 and TRBJ2-2; 9 nucleotides align to TRBD2. This sequence was found in a female donor with Graves disease. The CDR3 loop is CASSPGGSGRTGELFF. The CDR3 bases are TGTGCCAGCAGCCCTGGCGGTAGCGGGAGAACCGGGGAGCTGTTTTTT.